This entry is about one TCR beta chain. The antigen is not known. This sample is drawn from a study of T cells in localized non-small cell lung cancer. Study results and limitations: Tumor showed lower T cell clonality than uninvolved adjacent lung, where it was highest.

Data came from immunoSEQ multiplex PCR; TCRdb stores just in-frame clones and leaves some out. The sample shows roughly 48,000 clones, roughly 77% of them seen only once. The CDR3 has 15 amino acids. CDR1 is SGHRS, CDR2 YFSETQ, per germline. The ends lost 0 bases at V and 4 bases at J; junction bases unmatched: 6. The source of this sequence is a man aged 35 to 70 with stage I squamous cell lung carcinoma. The chain uses TRBV5-1 and TRBJ2-5, with 7 bases lining up with TRBD2. Sequencing was performed on peripheral blood, taken before any cancer treatment. The CDR3 DNA is TGCGCCAGCAGCTTGGAGCCGGGGGGTCCAGAGACCCAGTACTTC. Residues: CASSLEPGGPETQYF.